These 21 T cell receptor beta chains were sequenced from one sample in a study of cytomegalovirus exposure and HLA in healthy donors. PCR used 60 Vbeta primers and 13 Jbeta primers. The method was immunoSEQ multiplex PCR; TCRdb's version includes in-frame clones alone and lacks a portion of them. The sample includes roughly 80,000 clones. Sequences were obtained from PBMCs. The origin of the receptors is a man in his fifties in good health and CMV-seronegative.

The CDR3 protein is CASSLALANTEAFF. CDR3 coding DNA: TGTGCCAGCAGCTTAGCGCTGGCGAACACTGAAGCTTTCTTT. The chain links TRBV7-6 to TRBJ1-1, with unresolved D. The CDR3 consists of 14 residues. V was cut by 0 bases and J by 1 base, with 6 bases left in between. Germline CDR1 and CDR2: SGHVS and FNYEAQ.

CDR3 protein: CASSLGSFQGNEQYF. CDR3 nucleotides: TGCGCCAGCAGCTTGGGATCGTTTCAGGGTAACGAGCAGTACTTC. The genes are TRBV5-1 and TRBJ2-7; perhaps TRBD1 as D (5 bases). Germline CDR1 reads SGHRS; CDR2 reads YFSETQ. This CDR3 has 15 amino acids. Trimming shortened V by 0 bases and J by 5 bases, and 15 bases separated the two germline ends. Drawing the rest from reference TRBV5-1 and TRBJ2-7, the complete variable domain is KAGVTQTPRYLIKTRGQQVTLSCSPISGHRSVSWYQQTPGQGLQFLFEYFSETQRNKGNFPGRFSGRQFSNSRSEMNVSTLELGDSALYLCASSLGSFQGNEQYFGPGTRLTVT.

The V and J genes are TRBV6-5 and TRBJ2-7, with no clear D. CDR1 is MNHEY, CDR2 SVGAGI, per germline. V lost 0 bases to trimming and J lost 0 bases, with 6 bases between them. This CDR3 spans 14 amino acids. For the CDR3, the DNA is TGTGCCAGCAGTTACTCAATCAACTCCTACGAGCAGTACTTC. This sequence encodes CASSYSINSYEQYF.

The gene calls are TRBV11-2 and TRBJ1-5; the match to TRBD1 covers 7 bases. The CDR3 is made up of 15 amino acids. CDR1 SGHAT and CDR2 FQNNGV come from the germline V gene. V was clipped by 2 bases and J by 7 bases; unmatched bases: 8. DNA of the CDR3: TGTGCCAGCAGCTTATTGGAGGGGGCAGGACAGCCCCAGCATTTT. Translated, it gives CASSLLEGAGQPQHF.

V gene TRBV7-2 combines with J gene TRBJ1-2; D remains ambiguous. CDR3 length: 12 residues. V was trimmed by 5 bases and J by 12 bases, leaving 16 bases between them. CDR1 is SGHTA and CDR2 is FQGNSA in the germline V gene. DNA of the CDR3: TGTGCCAGCAGCGGTACGGGTGGGCGGGACACCTTC. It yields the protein CASSGTGGRDTF.

CDR3 sequence reads: CASSQEGGQTEAFF. The CDR3 DNA follows: TGCGCCAGCAGCCAAGAGGGAGGGCAGACTGAAGCTTTCTTT. The chain uses TRBV4-3 and TRBJ1-1; D ambiguous. This CDR3 has 14 amino acids. Germline-derived CDR1 and CDR2 are LGHNA and YSLEER. Trimming stripped 0 bases from V and 5 bases from J, with 10 bases between.

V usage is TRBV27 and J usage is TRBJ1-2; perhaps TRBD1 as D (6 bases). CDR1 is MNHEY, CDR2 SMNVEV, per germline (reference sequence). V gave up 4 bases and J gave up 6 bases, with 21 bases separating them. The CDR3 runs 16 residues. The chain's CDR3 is CASSSPAGALINGYTF. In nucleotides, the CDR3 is TGTGCCAGCAGTTCACCGGCAGGGGCACTAATCAATGGCTACACCTTC.

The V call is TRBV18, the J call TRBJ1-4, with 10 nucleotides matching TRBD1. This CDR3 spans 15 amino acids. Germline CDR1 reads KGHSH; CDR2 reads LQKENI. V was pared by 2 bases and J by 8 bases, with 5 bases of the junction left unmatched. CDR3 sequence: CASSPTGTGAEKLFF. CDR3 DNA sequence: TGTGCCAGCTCACCAACCGGGACAGGGGCGGAAAAACTGTTTTTT.

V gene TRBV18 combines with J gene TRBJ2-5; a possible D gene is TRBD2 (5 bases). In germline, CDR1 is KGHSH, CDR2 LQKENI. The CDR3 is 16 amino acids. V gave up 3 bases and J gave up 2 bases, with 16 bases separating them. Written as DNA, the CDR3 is TGTGCCAGCTCACCCATGGTGGTGGTAGCGCAAGAGACCCAGTACTTC. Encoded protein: CASSPMVVVAQETQYF.

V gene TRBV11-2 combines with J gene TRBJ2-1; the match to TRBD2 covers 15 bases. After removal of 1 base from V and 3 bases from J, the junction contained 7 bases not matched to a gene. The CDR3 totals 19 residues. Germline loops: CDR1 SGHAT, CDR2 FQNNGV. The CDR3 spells CASSLGGLAGGPLYNEQFF. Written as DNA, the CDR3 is TGTGCCAGCAGCTTAGGAGGACTAGCGGGGGGGCCCCTCTACAATGAGCAGTTCTTC.

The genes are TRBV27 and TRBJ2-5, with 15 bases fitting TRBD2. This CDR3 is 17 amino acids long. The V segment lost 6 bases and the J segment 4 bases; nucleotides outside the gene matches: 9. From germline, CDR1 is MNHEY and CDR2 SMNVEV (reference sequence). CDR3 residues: CASRGLAGGRFRETQYF. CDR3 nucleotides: TGTGCCAGCAGGGGACTAGCGGGGGGCCGCTTTCGAGAGACCCAGTACTTC.

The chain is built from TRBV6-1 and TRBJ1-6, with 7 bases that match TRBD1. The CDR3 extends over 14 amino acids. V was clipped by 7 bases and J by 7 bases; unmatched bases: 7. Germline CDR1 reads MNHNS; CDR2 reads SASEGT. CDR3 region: CASTNKGANSPLHF. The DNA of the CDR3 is TGTGCCAGCACTAACAAGGGGGCCAATTCACCCCTCCACTTT.

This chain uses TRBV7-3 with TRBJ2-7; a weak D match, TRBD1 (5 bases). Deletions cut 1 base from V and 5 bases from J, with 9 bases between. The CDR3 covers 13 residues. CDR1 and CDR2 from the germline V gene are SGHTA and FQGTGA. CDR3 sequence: CASSLIWGDEQYF. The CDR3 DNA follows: TGTGCCAGCAGCTTAATTTGGGGCGACGAGCAGTACTTC.

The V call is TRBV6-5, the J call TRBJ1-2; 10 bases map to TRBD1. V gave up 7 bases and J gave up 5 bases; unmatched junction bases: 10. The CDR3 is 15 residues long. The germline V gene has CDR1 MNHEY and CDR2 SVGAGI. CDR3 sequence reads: CASTPRTGGLYGYTF. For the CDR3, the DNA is TGTGCCAGCACCCCAAGGACAGGGGGTCTTTATGGCTACACCTTC.

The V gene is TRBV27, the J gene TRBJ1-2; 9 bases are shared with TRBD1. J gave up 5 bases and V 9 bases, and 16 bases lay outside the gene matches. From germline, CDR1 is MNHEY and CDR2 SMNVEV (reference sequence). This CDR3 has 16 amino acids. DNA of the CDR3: TGTGCCAGTGGACTAGGGACAGGGAATATTCTTTATGGCTACACCTTC. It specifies CASGLGTGNILYGYTF.

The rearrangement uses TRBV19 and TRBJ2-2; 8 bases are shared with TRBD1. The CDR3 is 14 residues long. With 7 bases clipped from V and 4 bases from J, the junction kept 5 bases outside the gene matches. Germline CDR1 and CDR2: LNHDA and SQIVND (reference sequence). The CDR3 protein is CASITGGSTGELFF. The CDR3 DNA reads TGTGCCAGTATAACAGGGGGTTCCACCGGGGAGCTGTTTTTT.

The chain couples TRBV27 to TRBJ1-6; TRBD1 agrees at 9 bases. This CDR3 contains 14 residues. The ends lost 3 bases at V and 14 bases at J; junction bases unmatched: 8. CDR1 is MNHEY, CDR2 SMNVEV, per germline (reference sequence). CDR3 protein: CASSFRDRELALHF. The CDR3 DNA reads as TGTGCCAGCAGTTTTAGGGACAGGGAACTTGCCCTCCACTTT.

The chain's CDR3 is CASSEVQQETQYF. Here the CDR3 DNA reads TGTGCCAGCAGTGAGGTACAGCAAGAGACCCAGTACTTC. The rearrangement links TRBV6-1 to TRBJ2-5; the D is unclear. Trimming took 3 bases from V and 2 from J, leaving 7 bases between them. Germline V gives CDR1 MNHNS, CDR2 SASEGT. The CDR3 loop spans 13 amino acids.

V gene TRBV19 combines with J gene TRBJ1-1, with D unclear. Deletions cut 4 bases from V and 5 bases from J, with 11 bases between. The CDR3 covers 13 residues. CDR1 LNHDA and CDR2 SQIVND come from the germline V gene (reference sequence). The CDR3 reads CASSTPGETEAFF. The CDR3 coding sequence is TGTGCCAGTAGTACTCCCGGAGAAACTGAAGCTTTCTTT.

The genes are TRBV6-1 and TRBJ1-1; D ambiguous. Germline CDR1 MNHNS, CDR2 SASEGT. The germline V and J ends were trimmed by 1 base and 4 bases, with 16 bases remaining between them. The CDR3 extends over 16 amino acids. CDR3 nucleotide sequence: TGTGCCAGCAGTGAAGTAGCTATTGGTCTGAGCACTGAAGCTTTCTTT. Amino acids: CASSEVAIGLSTEAFF.

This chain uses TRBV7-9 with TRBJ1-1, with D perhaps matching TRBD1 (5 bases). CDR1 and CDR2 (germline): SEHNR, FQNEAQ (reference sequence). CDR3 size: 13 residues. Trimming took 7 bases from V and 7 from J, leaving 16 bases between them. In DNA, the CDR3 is TGTGCCAGCACGACAGCCCCGATGTTTGAAGCTTTCTTT. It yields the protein CASTTAPMFEAFF.